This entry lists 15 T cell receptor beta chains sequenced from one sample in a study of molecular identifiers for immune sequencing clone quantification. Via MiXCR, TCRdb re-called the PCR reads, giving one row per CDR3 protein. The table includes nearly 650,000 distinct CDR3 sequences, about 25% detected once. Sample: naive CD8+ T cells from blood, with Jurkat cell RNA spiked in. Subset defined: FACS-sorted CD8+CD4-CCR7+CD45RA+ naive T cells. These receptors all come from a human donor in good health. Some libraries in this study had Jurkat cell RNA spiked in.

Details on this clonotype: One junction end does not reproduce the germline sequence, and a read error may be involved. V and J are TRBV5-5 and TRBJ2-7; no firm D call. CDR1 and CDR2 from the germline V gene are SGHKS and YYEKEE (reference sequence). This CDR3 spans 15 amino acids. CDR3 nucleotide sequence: TGTGCCAGCAGCTTGGAGGGCAGAAAGATTTACGCGCCGTCCTTC. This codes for CASSLEGRKIYAPSF.

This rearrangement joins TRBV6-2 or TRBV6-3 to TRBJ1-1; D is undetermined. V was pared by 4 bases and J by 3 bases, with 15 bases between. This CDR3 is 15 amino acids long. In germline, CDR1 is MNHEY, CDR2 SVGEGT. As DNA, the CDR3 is TGTGCCAGCAGTTTTGTAGGTACACGATACACTGAAGCTTTCTTT. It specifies CASSFVGTRYTEAFF.

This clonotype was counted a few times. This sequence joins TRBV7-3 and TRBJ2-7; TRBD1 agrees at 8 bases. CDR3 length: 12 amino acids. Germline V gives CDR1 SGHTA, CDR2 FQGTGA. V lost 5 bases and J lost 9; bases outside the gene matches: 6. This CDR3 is CASSMGQEVQYF. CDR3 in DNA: TGTGCCAGCAGCATGGGACAGGAGGTGCAGTACTTC. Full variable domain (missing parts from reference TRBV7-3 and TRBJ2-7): GAGVSQTPSNKVTEKGKYVELRCDPISGHTALYWYRQSLGQGPEFLIYFQGTGAADDSGLPNDRFFAVRPEGSVSTLKIQRTERGDSAVYLCASSMGQEVQYFGPGTRLTVT.

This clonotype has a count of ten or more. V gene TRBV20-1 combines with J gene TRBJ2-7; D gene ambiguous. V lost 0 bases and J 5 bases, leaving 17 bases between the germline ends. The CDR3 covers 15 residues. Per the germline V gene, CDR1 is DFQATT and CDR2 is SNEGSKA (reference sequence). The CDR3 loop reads CSARERNLGPHEQYF. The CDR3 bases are TGCAGTGCTAGAGAGAGGAACCTCGGCCCTCACGAGCAGTACTTC.

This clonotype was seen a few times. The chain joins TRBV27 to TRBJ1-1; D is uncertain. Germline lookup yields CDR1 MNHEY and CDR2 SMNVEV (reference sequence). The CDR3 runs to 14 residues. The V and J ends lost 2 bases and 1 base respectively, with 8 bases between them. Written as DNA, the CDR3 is TGTGCCAGCAGTTTAACGGTCTGGAACACTGAAGCTTTCTTT. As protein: CASSLTVWNTEAFF.

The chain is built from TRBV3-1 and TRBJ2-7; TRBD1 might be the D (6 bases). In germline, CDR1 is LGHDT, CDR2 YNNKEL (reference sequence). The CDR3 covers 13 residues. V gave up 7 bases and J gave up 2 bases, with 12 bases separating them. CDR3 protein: CASTPGAAYEQYF. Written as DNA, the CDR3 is TGTGCCAGCACCCCAGGGGCCGCCTACGAGCAGTACTTC.

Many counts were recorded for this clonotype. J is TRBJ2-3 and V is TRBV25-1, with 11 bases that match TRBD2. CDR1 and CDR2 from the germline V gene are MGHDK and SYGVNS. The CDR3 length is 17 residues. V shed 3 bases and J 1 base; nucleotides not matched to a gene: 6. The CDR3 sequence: CASSDLPGLAGTDTQYF. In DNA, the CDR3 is TGTGCCAGCAGTGACCTCCCGGGACTAGCGGGCACAGATACGCAGTATTTT.

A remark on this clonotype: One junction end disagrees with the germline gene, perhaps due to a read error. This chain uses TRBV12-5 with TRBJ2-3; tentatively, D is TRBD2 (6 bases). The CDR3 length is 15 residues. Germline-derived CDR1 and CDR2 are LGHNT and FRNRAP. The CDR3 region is CASGWGDTSTDTQSF. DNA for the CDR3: TGTGCTAGTGGTTGGGGGGATACTAGCACAGATACGCAGTCTTTT.

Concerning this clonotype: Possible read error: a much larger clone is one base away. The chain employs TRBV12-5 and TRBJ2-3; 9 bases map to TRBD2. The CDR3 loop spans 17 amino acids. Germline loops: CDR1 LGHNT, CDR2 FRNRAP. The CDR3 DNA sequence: TGTGCTAGTGGTTTGGTTCAGGCGGGGGGGCCCTCAGATACGCGGTATTTT. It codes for CASGLVQAGGPSDTRYF.

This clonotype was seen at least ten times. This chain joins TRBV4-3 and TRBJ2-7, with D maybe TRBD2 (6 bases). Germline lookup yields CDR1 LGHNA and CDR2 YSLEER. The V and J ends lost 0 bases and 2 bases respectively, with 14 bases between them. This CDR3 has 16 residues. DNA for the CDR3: TGCGCCAGCAGCCAAGATGCACGGGGGACCCCCTACGAGCAGTACTTC. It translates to CASSQDARGTPYEQYF.

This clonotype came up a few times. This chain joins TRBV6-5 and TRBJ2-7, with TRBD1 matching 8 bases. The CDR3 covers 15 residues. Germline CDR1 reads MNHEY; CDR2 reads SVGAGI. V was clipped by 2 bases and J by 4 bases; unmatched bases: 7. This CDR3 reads CASSYTGTGWYEQYF. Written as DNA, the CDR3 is TGTGCCAGCAGTTACACCGGGACAGGCTGGTACGAGCAGTACTTC.

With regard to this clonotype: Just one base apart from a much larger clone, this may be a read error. CDR3 residues: CASRFSGGADTQYF. Here the CDR3 DNA reads TGTGCCAGCAGGTTCAGCGGGGGGGCAGATACGCAGTATTTT. This chain joins TRBV27 and TRBJ2-3; 10 bases fit TRBD2. The CDR3 spans 14 residues. Germline V gives CDR1 MNHEY, CDR2 SMNVEV (reference sequence). V shed 6 bases, J shed 4 bases, and the junction held 4 bases outside the gene matches.

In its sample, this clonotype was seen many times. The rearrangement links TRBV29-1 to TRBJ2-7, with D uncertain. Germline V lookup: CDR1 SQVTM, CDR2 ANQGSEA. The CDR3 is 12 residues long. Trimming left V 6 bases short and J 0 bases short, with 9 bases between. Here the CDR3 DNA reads TGCAGCGTGAGACTGGACTCCTACGAGCAGTACTTC. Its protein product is CSVRLDSYEQYF.

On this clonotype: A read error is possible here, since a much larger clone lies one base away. CDR3 sequence (DNA): TGTGCCAGCAGCGTAGAATCAGACAATCAGCCCCGGCATTTT. The encoded protein is CASSVESDNQPRHF. J is TRBJ1-5 and V is TRBV9, with unresolved D. Germline V gene sequence: CDR1 SGDLS, CDR2 YYNGEE. The CDR3 has 14 amino acids.

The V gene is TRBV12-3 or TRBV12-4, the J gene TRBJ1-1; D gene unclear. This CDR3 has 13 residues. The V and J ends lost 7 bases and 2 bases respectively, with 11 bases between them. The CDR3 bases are TGTGCCAGCACCCAGTGGGAAAACACTGAAGCTTTCTTT. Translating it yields CASTQWENTEAFF.